What follows describes a single T cell receptor beta chain. Its target is unknown. The data belong to a study of T cells in Graves' hyperthyroidism and ophthalmopathy. Study conclusions and caveats: Most clonotypes expanded in the thyroid (above 0.001) were also present in blood.

A lack of ophthalmopathy progression within 18 months defined stable Graves' hyperthyroidism. Patients aged 18 to 65 with hyperthyroidism were newly diagnosed, with duration under 2 months. The source material, RNA transcripts, was used to amplify TCR beta CDR3 regions. An initial round of RT-PCR targeting the TCR CDR3 relied on the HTBI primer set. TCRdb recomputed calls from the multiplex PCR reads with MiXCR, one row per CDR3 protein. This repertoire shows roughly 840,000 distinct CDR3 sequences, about 38% found once; its top ten account for 7% to 10%. The sequenced sample consisted of blood. This TCR was sampled from a man between 18 and 35 years old with Graves' hyperthyroidism.

The CDR3 coding sequence is TGTGCCAGCACTCGAGGCTCCCCCGAGCAGTACTTC. This encodes CASTRGSPEQYF. This sequence joins TRBV2 and TRBJ2-7; unclear D gene. V was clipped by 7 bases and J by 6 bases, with 13 bases between them. This CDR3 has 12 residues. Germline CDR1 reads SNHLY; CDR2 reads FYNNEI. Full variable domain (remainder filled in from reference TRBV2 and TRBJ2-7): EPEVTQTPSHQVTQMGQEVILRCVPISNHLYFYWYRQILGQKVEFLVSFYNNEISEKSEIFDDQFSVERPDGSNFTLKIRSTKLEDSAMYFCASTRGSPEQYFGPGTRLTVT.